This T cell receptor (beta chain) was captured by sequencing in a study of cytomegalovirus exposure and HLA in healthy donors listed by TCRdb under 2017. A note on the overall study: In an earlier analysis of 450 to 750 of the donors, under 300 Gb of sequence data and 100 million or so unique TCR beta sequences from about 190 million T cells were reported. Of the approximately 370 genotyped donors, roughly 80% were placed in the genetic ancestry cluster associated with self-reported Caucasian donors. In the later analysis, no new phenotypic data were used to find candidate immune exposures; instead, reliance was placed on TCR beta sequences and their occurrence across donors. The T cell repertoires of roughly 660 subjects were profiled by immunosequencing and related to cytomegalovirus serostatus. In an earlier analysis of a few hundred of the donors, high-throughput TCR beta sequencing was used to judge whether each TCR beta V gene segment behaved as functional or pseudogenic. The number of typed donors differed by locus: about 629-640 for A, B, C, DRB1 and DQB1; 522 for DQA1; around 580 for DPA1; and 400 to 480 for DPB1. Every discovery cohort repertoire had been produced on one sequencing platform. In a later genetic analysis, genome-wide SNP genotypes for about three fifths of the 666 donors were used, and that subset was treated as a discovery cohort. The study aimed to test whether signatures of past pathogen exposure could be identified by cataloging public T cell receptors. Donor age, sex, ethnicity and CMV serostatus were compiled together with the repertoire data. High-throughput TCR immunosequencing, statistical association of individual TCRs with disease status, and machine learning were combined to predict cytomegalovirus infection status. Among about 360 genotyped donors of the cohort, an average of approximately 230,000 unique TCR beta nucleotide sequences were sequenced per donor, 15% to 20% of them non-productive. A later analysis re-examined previously published TCR beta repertoires from around 670 donors and added high-resolution HLA genotyping to investigate patterns of TCR occurrence. A few DR-DQ haplotypes were treated as single units for association and clustering because of strong linkage in the cohort. Along with the roughly 700-subject first cohort, a separate validation cohort of over a hundred different subjects was used. Around 320 gigabases of sequencing data and tens of millions of unique TCR sequences were included in an early release covering several hundred HLA-typed donors. HLA typing covered class I and class II loci at four-digit resolution.

Preparation of the library involved the immunoSEQ multiplex PCR assay. A mixture of 60 forward primers for TCR Vbeta segments and 13 reverse primers for TCR Jbeta segments was used in the multiplex PCR. The CDR3 region of rearranged TCR beta genes was amplified from genomic DNA with a multiplex PCR assay. On the Illumina HiSeq System, the amplified TCR beta libraries were sequenced as 87-base-pair reads. Per the source publication's procedure: In a later analysis, tens of millions of unique TCR beta chains were counted across the 650 to 700 repertoires, and roughly 11 million of these chains were shared by at least two donors. Raw reads were error-corrected and collapsed into unique sequences by a nearest-neighbor algorithm in which closely related sequences were merged to remove PCR and sequencing errors. V, D and J gene segments were assigned by aligning CDR3 sequences to IMGT reference sequences. For a sequence to be retained, a match of at least six nucleotides to both a V gene segment and a J gene segment was required. A rearrangement was called productive if the CDR3 had no stop codons and remained in frame with V and J, and every other rearrangement was called non-productive. CDR3 was defined according to IMGT convention as the region running from the second conserved V-encoded cysteine to the conserved J-encoded phenylalanine. In an earlier analysis of some 550 of the donors, sequences lacking an unambiguous match to a single V gene segment were excluded. In an earlier analysis of several hundred of the donors, V segments were called functional above 56.7% productive rearrangements and were called segregating when the between-donor standard deviation exceeded 5%. A statistical classification framework was developed to diagnose cytomegalovirus status using the catalog of TCR beta chain sequences. In a later analysis, V and J genes were assigned by comparing TCR nucleotide sequences against IMGT/GENE-DB human TR gene sequences. In a later analysis, CDR3 sequences and most-parsimonious VDJ recombination scenarios were assigned using the TCRdist pipeline. A later analysis defined each TCR beta chain by its CDR3 amino acid sequence plus V-gene family, and excluded reads lacking a unique V-gene family. A later analysis removed 592 highly shared, low-generation-probability nucleotide sequences to deal with suspected cross-contamination and a sequencing artifact. A later analysis calculated a clonal expansion index for each public chain from normalized within-repertoire ranks of inferred template counts. Generation probabilities in a later analysis came from a VDJ recombination model fitted to out-of-frame rearrangements, and those results were checked against IGoR. In a later analysis, TCR-TCR, TCR-HLA and TCR-CMV co-occurrence was scored with hypergeometric tests, and a repertoire-size bias correction was applied to TCR pairs. False discovery rates were estimated in a later analysis by permuting HLA or CMV assignments 20 times. In a later analysis, co-occurring TCRs were grouped using DBSCAN, with TCRdist sequence similarity added in when clustering inside HLA-allele-positive subsets. For co-occurrence clustering, repertoires with fewer than 30,000 or more than 120,000 public chains were excluded, along with roughly 5 repertoires with anomalous nucleotide sharing. What TCRdb holds here is the immuneACCESS table cut down to in-frame rearrangements. Part of the clones is not present; checked against another copy, under half of the missing clones reflect an unresolved V gene, and the others are unexplained. That table furnishes V, J and clone size, whereas the DNA furnished D and trimming. In this sample the table shows 100,000 to 130,000 clones, roughly 80% of which occur a single time. 2% to 2.5% of the sample goes to the ten largest clones.

This clone was observed a handful of times. Its antigen target is currently unknown. Base qualities are not provided; no much larger clone lies one nucleotide away. The cohort consisted of 650 to 850 healthy bone marrow donors. At the time of sampling, every cohort member was nominally healthy, though immune exposures that went unrecorded were likely present. The donor tested CMV seronegative, placing the donor among the 350 or so seronegative members of the cohort. A peripheral blood sample was provided by each donor, and peripheral blood mononuclear cells were used for TCR beta sequencing. The Qiagen DNeasy Blood Extraction Kit was used to extract genomic DNA from the blood cell samples. Deletion took 5 bases off V and 6 bases off J, with a span of 21 bases between the germline ends. The CDR3 holds 16 amino acids from the cysteine to the phenylalanine. Of the read, only the CDR3 DNA is kept; its 48 bases are in frame from base 1.

Overall results and qualifications from the work: When HLA alleles, especially DR and DQ, strongly co-occurred, TCR associations were difficult to assign to individual alleles. In this cohort, only TCR beta chains were sequenced, and detectable features were limited by the absence of alpha or paired-chain data. A later genetic analysis associated a missense DCLRE1C variant with V-gene and J-gene trimming of TCR beta chains, and an independent cohort replicated the association. Correlated functional status among segregating V segments might reflect linkage disequilibrium, but an unknown experimental factor could not be ruled out. The earlier analysis of 587 of the donors excluded roughly 16 rarely observed V segments, including chromosome 9 orphons, because counts were too low. The presence/absence analyses assumed that sequencing depth was roughly uniform across donors, and that assumption may not be true. A further reported finding was that TCR beta sequences accurately predicted the HLA-A and HLA-B alleles for most subjects in the first cohort. According to a later analysis, most CMV-associated TCR beta chains appeared to be HLA-restricted, and the HLA associations seemed to be driven largely by CMV exposure. In a later analysis, TCR association rates were found to vary across HLA loci, with the most associated TCRs seen for DRB1 alleles and the fewest for HLA-C alleles. Some IMGT-functional V segments, including TRBV6-2 and TRBV6-3, could not be told apart with the 87-base-pair reads, so those segments were excluded. Cytomegalovirus status was reported to be diagnosed by the classifier with high specificity and sensitivity in both the original and validation cohorts. A group of highly shared sequence variants was considered likely to be a technical artifact of the sequencing pipeline. In a later analysis, some 17,000 TCR beta sequences were associated with specific HLA alleles at a false discovery rate of 0.05. CMV serostatus was the only immune exposure information available for the cohort. A later genetic analysis reported fewer N-insertions in productive TCRs among donors in an Asian-associated ancestry cluster than the roughly 700-donor mean. In an earlier analysis of 587 of the donors, most TCR beta V segments appeared in productive rearrangements about 87% or about 30% of the time, broadly matching IMGT annotations. In a later analysis, HLA-associated TCR beta chains were found to be more clonally expanded and to have lower generation probabilities than equally common non-associated chains. In a later analysis, several top co-occurrence clusters were reported to appear linked to parvovirus B19, influenza, CMV and Epstein-Barr virus. The authors suggested that the approach could potentially be generalized to other disease states and immunological phenotypes. In the study, roughly 160 TCR beta chains were listed as associated with cytomegalovirus. Because some donors lacked HLA typing at each locus, the association tests relied only on the typed subset. Most TCR sequences were observed very rarely across donors, whereas some public TCRs were present in many individuals. In vitro tests confirmed that a few of the cytomegalovirus-associated TCR beta chains recognize cytomegalovirus antigens.

The sample was PBMCs. This TCR came from a man in his thirties or forties in good health and CMV-seronegative. This receptor chain uses TRBV5-7 and TRBJ1-5, with a tentative D gene TRBD1 over 5 matching bases. TRBV5-7 is designated an ORF whose function remains uncertain. The DNA sequence follows: TGTGCCAGCAGTTTTGGGTATCAGGGTTCGGGTCAGCCCCAGCATTTT. It codes for CASSFGYQGSGQPQHF.